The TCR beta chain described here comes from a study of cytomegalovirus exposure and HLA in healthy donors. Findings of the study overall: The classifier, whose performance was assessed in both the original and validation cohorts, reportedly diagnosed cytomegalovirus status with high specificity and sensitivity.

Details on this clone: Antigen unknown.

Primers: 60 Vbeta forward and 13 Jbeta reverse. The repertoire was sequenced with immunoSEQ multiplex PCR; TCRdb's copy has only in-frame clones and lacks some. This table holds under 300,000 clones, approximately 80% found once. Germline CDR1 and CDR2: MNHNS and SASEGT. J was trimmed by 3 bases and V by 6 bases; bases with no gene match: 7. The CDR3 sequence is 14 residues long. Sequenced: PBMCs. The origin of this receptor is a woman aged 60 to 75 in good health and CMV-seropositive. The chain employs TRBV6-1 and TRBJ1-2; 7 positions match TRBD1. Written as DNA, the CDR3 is TGTGCCAGCAGGGATCAGGGGGGCGACTATGGCTACACCTTC. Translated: CASRDQGGDYGYTF.